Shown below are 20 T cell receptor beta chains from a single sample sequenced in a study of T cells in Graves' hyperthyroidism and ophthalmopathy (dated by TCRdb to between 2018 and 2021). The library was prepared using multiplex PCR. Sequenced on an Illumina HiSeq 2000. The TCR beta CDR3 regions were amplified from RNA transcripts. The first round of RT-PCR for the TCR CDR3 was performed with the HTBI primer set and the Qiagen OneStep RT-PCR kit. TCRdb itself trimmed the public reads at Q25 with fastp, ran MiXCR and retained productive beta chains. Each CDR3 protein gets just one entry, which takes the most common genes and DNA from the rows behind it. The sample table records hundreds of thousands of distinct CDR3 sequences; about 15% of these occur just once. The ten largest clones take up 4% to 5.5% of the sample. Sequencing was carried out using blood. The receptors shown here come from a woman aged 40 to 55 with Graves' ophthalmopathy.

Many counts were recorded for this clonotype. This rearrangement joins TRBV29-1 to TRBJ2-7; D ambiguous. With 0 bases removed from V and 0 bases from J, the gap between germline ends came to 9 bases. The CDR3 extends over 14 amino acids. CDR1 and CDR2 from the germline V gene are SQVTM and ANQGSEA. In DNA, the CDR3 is TGCAGCGTTGAAGATTCTACGGTCTCCTACGAGCAGTACTTC. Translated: CSVEDSTVSYEQYF.

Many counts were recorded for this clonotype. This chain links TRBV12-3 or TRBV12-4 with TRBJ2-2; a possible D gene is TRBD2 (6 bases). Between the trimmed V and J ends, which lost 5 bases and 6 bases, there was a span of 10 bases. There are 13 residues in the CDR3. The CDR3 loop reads CASSMGLSGELFF. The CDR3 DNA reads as TGTGCCAGCAGTATGGGACTTTCCGGGGAGCTGTTTTTT.

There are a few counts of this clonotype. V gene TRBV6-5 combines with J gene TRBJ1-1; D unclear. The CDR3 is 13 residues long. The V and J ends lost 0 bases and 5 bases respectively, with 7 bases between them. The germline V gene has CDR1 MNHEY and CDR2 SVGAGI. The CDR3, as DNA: TGTGCCAGCAGTTACTCGAAGGGAACTGAAGCTTTCTTT. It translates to CASSYSKGTEAFF.

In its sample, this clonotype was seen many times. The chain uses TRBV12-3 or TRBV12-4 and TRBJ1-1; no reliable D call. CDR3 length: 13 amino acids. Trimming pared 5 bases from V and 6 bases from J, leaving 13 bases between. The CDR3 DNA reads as TGTGCCAGCAGTCCCGACATTTCTCCTGAAGCTTTCTTT. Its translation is CASSPDISPEAFF.

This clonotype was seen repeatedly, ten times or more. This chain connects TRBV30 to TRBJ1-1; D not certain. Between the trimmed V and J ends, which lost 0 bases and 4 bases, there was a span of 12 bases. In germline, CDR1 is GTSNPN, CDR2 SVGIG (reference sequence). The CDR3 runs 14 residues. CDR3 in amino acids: CAWSVLGGFTEAFF. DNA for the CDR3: TGTGCCTGGAGTGTACTCGGAGGGTTCACTGAAGCTTTCTTT.

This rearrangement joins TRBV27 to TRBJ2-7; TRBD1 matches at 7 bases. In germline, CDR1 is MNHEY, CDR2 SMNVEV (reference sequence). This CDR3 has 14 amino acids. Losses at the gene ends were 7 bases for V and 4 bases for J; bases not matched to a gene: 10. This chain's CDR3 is CASKRQGFLYEQYF. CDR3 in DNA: TGTGCCAGCAAACGACAGGGTTTTTTATACGAGCAGTACTTC.

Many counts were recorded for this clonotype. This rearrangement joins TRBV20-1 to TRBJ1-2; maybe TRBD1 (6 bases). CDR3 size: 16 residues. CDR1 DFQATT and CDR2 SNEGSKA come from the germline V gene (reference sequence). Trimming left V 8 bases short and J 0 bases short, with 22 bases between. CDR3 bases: TGCAGTCCGGACCCGGGACACGGCTATTCTAACTATGGCTACACCTTC. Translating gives CSPDPGHGYSNYGYTF.

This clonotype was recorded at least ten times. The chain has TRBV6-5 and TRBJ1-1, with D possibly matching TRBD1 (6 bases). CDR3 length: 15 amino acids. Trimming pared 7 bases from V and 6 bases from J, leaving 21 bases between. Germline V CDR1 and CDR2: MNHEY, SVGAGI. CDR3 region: CASTPRGQLRPEAFF. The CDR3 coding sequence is TGTGCCAGCACCCCCCGAGGACAGTTGAGGCCTGAAGCTTTCTTT.

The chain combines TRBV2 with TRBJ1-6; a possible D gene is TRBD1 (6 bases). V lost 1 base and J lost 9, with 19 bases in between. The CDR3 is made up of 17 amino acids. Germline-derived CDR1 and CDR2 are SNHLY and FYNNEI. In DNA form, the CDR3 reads TGTGCCAGCAGTGAAGGCAGGGGAAATTGGGGGGGTTCACCCCTCCACTTT. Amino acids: CASSEGRGNWGGSPLHF.

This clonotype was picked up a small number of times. The CDR3 DNA follows: TGTGCCAGCAACGGTAGGGGGAGGGTAGAGACCCAGTACTTC. Residues: CASNGRGRVETQYF. This chain connects TRBV7-8 to TRBJ2-5, with D maybe TRBD2 (7 bases). The CDR3 totals 14 residues. V dropped 7 bases and J dropped 4 bases, with 16 bases sitting between them. CDR1 and CDR2 from the germline V gene are SGHVS and FQNEAQ. Supplemented by reference TRBV7-8 and TRBJ2-5, the full variable domain reads GAGVSQSPRYKVAKRGQDVALRCDPISGHVSLFWYQQALGQGPEFLTYFQNEAQLDKSGLPSDRFFAERPEGSVSTLKIQRTQQEDSAVYLCASNGRGRVETQYFGPGTRLLVL.

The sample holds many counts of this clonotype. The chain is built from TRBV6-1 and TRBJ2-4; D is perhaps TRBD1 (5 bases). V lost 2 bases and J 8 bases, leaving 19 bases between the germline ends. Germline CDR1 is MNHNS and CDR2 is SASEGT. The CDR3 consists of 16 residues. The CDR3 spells CASSEWVQASTDIQYF. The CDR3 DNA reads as TGTGCCAGCAGTGAATGGGTACAGGCAAGTACGGACATTCAGTACTTC.

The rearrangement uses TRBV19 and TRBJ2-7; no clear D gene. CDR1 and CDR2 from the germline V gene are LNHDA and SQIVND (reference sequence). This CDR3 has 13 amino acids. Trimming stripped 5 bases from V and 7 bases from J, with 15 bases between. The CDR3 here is CASSAAGDGEQYF. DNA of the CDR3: TGTGCCAGTAGTGCGGCTGGCGACGGTGAGCAGTACTTC.

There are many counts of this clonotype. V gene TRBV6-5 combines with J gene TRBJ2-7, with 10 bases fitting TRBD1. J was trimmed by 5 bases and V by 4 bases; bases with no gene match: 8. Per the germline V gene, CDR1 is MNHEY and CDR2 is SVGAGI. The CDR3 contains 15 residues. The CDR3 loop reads CASSLLGQGNHEQYF. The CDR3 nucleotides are TGTGCCAGCAGTTTACTGGGACAGGGGAACCACGAGCAGTACTTC.

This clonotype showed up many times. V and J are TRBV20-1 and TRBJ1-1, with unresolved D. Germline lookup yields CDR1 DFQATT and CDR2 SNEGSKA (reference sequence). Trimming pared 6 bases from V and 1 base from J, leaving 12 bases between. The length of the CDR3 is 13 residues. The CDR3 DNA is TGCAGTGCAGTCGACGTCTGGAACACTGAAGCTTTCTTT. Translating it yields CSAVDVWNTEAFF.

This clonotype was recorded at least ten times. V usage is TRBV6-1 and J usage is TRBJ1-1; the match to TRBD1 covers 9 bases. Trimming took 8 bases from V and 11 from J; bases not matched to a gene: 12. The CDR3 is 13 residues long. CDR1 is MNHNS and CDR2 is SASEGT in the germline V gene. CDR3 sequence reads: CASSKGTGGDAFF. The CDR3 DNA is TGTGCCAGCTCCAAAGGAACAGGGGGCGACGCTTTCTTT.

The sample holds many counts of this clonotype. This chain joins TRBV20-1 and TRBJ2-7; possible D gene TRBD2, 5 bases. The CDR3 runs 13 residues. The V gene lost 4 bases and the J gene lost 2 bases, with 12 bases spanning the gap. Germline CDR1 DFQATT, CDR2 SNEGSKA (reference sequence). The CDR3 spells CSAMRLSPYEQYF. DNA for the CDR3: TGCAGTGCTATGAGACTATCCCCCTACGAGCAGTACTTC.

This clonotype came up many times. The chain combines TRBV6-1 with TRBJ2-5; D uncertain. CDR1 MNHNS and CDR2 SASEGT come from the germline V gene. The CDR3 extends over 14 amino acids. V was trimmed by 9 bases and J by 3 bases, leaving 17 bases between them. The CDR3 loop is CASRISQSEETQYF. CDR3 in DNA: TGTGCCAGTCGAATAAGCCAGTCCGAAGAGACCCAGTACTTC.

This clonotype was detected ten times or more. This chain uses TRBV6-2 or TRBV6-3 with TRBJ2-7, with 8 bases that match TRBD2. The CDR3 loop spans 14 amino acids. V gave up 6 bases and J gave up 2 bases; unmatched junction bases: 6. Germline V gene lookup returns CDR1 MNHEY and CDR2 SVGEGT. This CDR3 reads CASRGLELTYEQYF. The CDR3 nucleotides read TGTGCCAGCAGGGGACTAGAACTGACCTACGAGCAGTACTTC.

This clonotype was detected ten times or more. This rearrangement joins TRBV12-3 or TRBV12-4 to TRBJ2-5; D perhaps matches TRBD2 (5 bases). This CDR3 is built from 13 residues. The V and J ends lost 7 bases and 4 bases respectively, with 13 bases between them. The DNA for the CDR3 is TGTGCCAGCAAAGGAGGTTGGTCAGAGACCCAGTACTTC. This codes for CASKGGWSETQYF.

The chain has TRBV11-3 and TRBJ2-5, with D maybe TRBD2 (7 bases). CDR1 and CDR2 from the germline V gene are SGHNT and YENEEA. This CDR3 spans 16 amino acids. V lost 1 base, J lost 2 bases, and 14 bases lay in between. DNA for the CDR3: TGTGCCAGCAGCTTAGTAGGGGGGGGGCGACAAGAGACCCAGTACTTC. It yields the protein CASSLVGGGRQETQYF. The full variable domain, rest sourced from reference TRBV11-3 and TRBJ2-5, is EAGVVQSPRYKIIEKKQPVAFWCNPISGHNTLYWYLQNLGQGPELLIRYENEEAVDDSQLPKDRFSAERLKGVDSTLKIQPAELGDSAVYLCASSLVGGGRQETQYFGPGTRLLVL.